One and the same sample provided the 16 T cell receptor beta chains below, sequenced in a study of cytomegalovirus exposure and HLA in healthy donors. PCR employed 60 Vbeta and 13 Jbeta primers. This table comes from immunoSEQ multiplex PCR, and its TCRdb copy is limited to in-frame clones, with some not included. The table includes around 110,000 clones, around two thirds detected once. The sample consisted of PBMCs. These receptors were obtained from a woman between 35 and 50 years old in good health and CMV-seropositive.

This sequence joins TRBV15 and TRBJ2-7, with 12 bases aligning to TRBD2. The CDR3 is 22 amino acids. CDR1 is LNHNV, CDR2 YYDKDF, per germline (reference sequence). The J segment lost 2 bases and the V segment lost 1 base, leaving 21 bases of the junction unmatched. The CDR3 DNA is TGTGCCACCAGCAGAGTAGGGAAGCGGGTGCTAGCGGGAGGGCCGCAGCCCTACGAGCAGTACTTC. It yields the protein CATSRVGKRVLAGGPQPYEQYF.

A few counts support this clone. This chain uses TRBV6-1 with TRBJ2-7; D gene uncertain. Per the germline V gene, CDR1 is MNHNS and CDR2 is SASEGT. V was shortened by 0 bases and J by 0 bases, with 9 bases between the two germline ends. CDR3 length: 15 residues. CDR3 DNA: TGTGCCAGCAGTGAAGCGCCCAGTTACTCCTACGAGCAGTACTTC. Amino acid sequence: CASSEAPSYSYEQYF.

This clone was observed a few times. The rearrangement joins TRBV28 to TRBJ2-1; 8 nucleotides agree with TRBD2. V lost 2 bases to trimming and J lost 10 bases; unmatched junction nucleotides: 7. CDR3 length: 14 amino acids. Germline V lookup: CDR1 MDHEN, CDR2 SYDVKM. CDR3 coding DNA: TGTGCCAGCAGTTTAGCGATCTCGGGGGGGGAGCAGTTCTTC. Translation gives CASSLAISGGEQFF. Drawing the rest from reference TRBV28 and TRBJ2-1, the complete variable domain is DVKVTQSSRYLVKRTGEKVFLECVQDMDHENMFWYRQDPGLGLRLIYFSYDVKMKEKGDIPEGYSVSREKKERFSLILESASTNQTSMYLCASSLAISGGEQFFGPGTRLTVL.

This chain uses TRBV6-5 with TRBJ2-1, with 7 positions matching TRBD1. Losses at the gene ends were 4 bases for V and 7 bases for J; bases not matched to a gene: 7. This CDR3 has 14 residues. Germline V CDR1 and CDR2: MNHEY, SVGAGI. The CDR3 DNA reads as TGTGCCAGCAGTTCAAGGGGGCTGTGGAATGAGCAGTTCTTC. Translated, it gives CASSSRGLWNEQFF.

This clone was detected once. This chain connects TRBV10-3 to TRBJ1-2; 12 bases fit TRBD1. Trimming took 10 bases from V and 2 from J; bases not matched to a gene: 11. Germline V lookup: CDR1 ENHRY, CDR2 SYGVKD. CDR3 length equals 16 residues. The CDR3 loop reads CATAPGQGARNYGYTF. CDR3 in DNA: TGTGCCACCGCCCCGGGACAGGGGGCCCGAAACTATGGCTACACCTTC.

This clone was observed a few times. This chain joins TRBV27 and TRBJ2-2; 10 nucleotides align to TRBD2. Germline V gene data show CDR1 as MNHEY and CDR2 as SMNVEV (reference sequence). This CDR3 comprises 17 residues. V was pared by 2 bases and J by 7 bases, with 10 bases of the junction left unmatched. The CDR3 here is CASSLKGASGSGGELFF. DNA of the CDR3: TGTGCCAGCAGTTTAAAAGGCGCTAGCGGGAGTGGCGGGGAGCTGTTTTTT.

V gene TRBV7-2 combines with J gene TRBJ2-5; D ambiguous. Germline V CDR1 and CDR2: SGHTA, FQGNSA. This CDR3 region has 14 residues. Trimming took off 2 bases at V and 4 bases at J, with 11 bases between the two ends. This CDR3 reads CASSLFGSGETQYF. CDR3 nucleotides: TGTGCCAGCAGCTTATTCGGCTCGGGAGAGACCCAGTACTTC.

V is TRBV6-1 and J is TRBJ2-1, with D perhaps matching TRBD2 (6 bases). This CDR3 is built from 13 residues. Looked up from germline, CDR1 is MNHNS and CDR2 is SASEGT. Trimming removed 1 base from V and 7 bases from J, with 8 bases in between. The CDR3 is CASSEGEVNEQFF. The CDR3 bases are TGTGCCAGCAGTGAAGGGGAGGTAAATGAGCAGTTCTTC.

V is TRBV7-9 and J is TRBJ2-2; 7 bases align to TRBD1. The CDR3 runs to 16 residues. Per the germline V gene, CDR1 is SEHNR and CDR2 is FQNEAQ (reference sequence). V shed 5 bases, J shed 3 bases, and the junction held 9 bases outside the gene matches. This CDR3 is CASSPTQGIDTGELFF. The CDR3 DNA is TGTGCCAGCAGCCCGACACAGGGGATAGACACCGGGGAGCTGTTTTTT.

The rearrangement joins TRBV6-5 to TRBJ1-1; 8 positions match TRBD1. CDR1 and CDR2 from the germline V gene are MNHEY and SVGAGI. Unmatched junction bases numbered 5, after V lost 5 bases and J lost 6 bases. The CDR3 has 13 residues. CDR3 sequence reads: CASSDRGFSEAFF. CDR3 in DNA: TGTGCCAGCAGTGACAGGGGATTCTCTGAAGCTTTCTTT.

This rearrangement joins TRBV5-1 to TRBJ2-1, with D possibly TRBD2 on 6 matching bases. This CDR3 is 15 amino acids long. Germline V gives CDR1 SGHRS, CDR2 YFSETQ. V was clipped by 0 bases and J by 7 bases, with 14 bases between them. The CDR3 region has the DNA TGCGCCAGCAGCTTGGCCCCAGGAGGGTTGAATGAGCAGTTCTTC. Translated: CASSLAPGGLNEQFF.

This clone was counted only a few times. V usage is TRBV2 and J usage is TRBJ2-3; weak D call: TRBD2 (6 bases). Germline loops: CDR1 SNHLY, CDR2 FYNNEI. This CDR3 comprises 11 residues. Trimming removed 6 bases from V and 6 bases from J, with 7 bases in between. CDR3 sequence: CASRGRDTQYF. The CDR3 nucleotides are TGTGCCAGCAGGGGGAGGGATACGCAGTATTTT.

The chain couples TRBV27 to TRBJ2-3; 10 nucleotides line up with TRBD1. This CDR3 has 17 amino acids. V shed 1 base and J 1 base; nucleotides not matched to a gene: 5. Germline lookup yields CDR1 MNHEY and CDR2 SMNVEV (reference sequence). CDR3 coding DNA: TGTGCCAGCAGTTTATGGGCGGGACAGGGGCGCACAGATACGCAGTATTTT. Amino acids: CASSLWAGQGRTDTQYF.

This clone was observed a few times. The chain carries TRBV19 and TRBJ2-7; D possibly corresponds to TRBD2 (6 bases). V dropped 6 bases and J dropped 6 bases, with 15 bases sitting between them. Germline V gene data show CDR1 as LNHDA and CDR2 as SQIVND (reference sequence). This CDR3 comprises 13 residues. CDR3 residues: CASSLTRRGEQYF. For the CDR3, the DNA is TGTGCCAGTAGCTTAACGCGGAGGGGCGAGCAGTACTTC.

The chain joins TRBV7-9 to TRBJ1-6, with 10 bases fitting TRBD1. Per germline, CDR1 SEHNR and CDR2 FQNEAQ (reference sequence). V shed 5 bases and J 7 bases; nucleotides not matched to a gene: 5. The CDR3 consists of 15 residues. This CDR3 reads CASSAGQGGNSPLHF. CDR3 bases: TGTGCCAGCAGCGCCGGACAGGGGGGAAATTCACCCCTCCACTTT.

The chain is built from TRBV21-1 and TRBJ2-7; the table's D call, TRBD1, was not checked against the DNA. TRBV21-1 is recorded as a pseudogene. This CDR3 has 12 amino acids. The CDR3, as DNA: TGTGCCATCCAGGGATTTCCCTACGAGCAGTACTTC. Its protein is CAIQGFPYEQYF.